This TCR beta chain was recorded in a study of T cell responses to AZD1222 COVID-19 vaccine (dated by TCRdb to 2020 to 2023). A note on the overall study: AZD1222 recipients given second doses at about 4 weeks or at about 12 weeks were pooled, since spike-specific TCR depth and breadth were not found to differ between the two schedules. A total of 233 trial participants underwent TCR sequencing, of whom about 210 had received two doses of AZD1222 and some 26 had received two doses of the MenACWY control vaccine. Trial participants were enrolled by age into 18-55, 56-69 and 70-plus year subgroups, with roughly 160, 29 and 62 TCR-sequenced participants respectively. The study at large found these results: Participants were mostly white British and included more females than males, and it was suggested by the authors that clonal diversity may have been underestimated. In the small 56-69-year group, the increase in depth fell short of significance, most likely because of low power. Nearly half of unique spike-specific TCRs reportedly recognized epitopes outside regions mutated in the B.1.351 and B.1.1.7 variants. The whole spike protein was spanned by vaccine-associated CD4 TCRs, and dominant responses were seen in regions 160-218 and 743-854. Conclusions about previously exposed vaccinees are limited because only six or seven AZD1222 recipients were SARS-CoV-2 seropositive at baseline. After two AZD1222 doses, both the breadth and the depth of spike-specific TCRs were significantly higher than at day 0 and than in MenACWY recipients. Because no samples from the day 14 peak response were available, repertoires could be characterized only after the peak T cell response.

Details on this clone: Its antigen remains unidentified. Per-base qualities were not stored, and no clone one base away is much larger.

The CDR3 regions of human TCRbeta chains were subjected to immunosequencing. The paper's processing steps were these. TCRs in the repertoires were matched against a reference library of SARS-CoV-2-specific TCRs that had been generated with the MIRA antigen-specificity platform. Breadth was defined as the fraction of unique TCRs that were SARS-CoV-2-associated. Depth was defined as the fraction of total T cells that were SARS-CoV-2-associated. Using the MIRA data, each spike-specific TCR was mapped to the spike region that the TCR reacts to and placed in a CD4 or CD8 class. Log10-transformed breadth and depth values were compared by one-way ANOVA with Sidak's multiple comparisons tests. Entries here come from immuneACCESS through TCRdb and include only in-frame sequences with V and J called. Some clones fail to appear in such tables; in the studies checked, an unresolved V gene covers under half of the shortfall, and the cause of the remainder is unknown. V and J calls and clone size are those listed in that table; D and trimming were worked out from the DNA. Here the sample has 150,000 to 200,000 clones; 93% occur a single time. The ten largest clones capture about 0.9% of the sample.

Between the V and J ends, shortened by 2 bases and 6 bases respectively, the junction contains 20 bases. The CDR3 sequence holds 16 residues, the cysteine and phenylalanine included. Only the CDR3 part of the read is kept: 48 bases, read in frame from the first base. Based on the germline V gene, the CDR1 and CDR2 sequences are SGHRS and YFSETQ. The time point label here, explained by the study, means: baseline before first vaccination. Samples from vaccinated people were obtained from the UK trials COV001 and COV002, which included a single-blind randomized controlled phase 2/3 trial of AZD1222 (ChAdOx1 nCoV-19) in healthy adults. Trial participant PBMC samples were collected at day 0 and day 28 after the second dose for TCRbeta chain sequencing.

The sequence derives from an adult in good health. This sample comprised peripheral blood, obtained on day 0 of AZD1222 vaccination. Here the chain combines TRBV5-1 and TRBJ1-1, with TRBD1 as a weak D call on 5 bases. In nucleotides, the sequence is TGCGCCAGCAGCTTAGGCTTCTCGACAGCCAGGGCTGAAGCTTTCTTT. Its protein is CASSLGFSTARAEAFF. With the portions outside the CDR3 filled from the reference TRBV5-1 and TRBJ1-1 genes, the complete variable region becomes KAGVTQTPRYLIKTRGQQVTLSCSPISGHRSVSWYQQTPGQGLQFLFEYFSETQRNKGNFPGRFSGRQFSNSRSEMNVSTLELGDSALYLCASSLGFSTARAEAFFGQGTRLTVV.